This T cell receptor (beta chain) was identified in a study of T cell changes during pregnancy in multiple sclerosis. Libraries were prepared by immunoSEQ multiplex PCR; TCRdb keeps only in-frame clonotypes and omits some of them. The table has fewer than 50,000 clones, approximately 90% seen once. Germline assignment: CDR1 SGHKS and CDR2 YYEKEE (reference sequence). Between the trimmed V and J ends, which lost 0 bases and 8 bases, there was a span of 11 bases. CDR3 length: 14 residues. This sequence originates from a female donor with multiple sclerosis, enrolled in a pregnancy study. The rearrangement joins TRBV5-5 to TRBJ1-4, with D unresolved. The sequenced sample was CD8+ T cells from peripheral blood mononuclear cells, obtained after pregnancy. CDR3 bases: TGTGCCAGCAGCTTGGGGGGAGGCGCGGAAAAACTGTTTTTT. It codes for CASSLGGGAEKLFF.